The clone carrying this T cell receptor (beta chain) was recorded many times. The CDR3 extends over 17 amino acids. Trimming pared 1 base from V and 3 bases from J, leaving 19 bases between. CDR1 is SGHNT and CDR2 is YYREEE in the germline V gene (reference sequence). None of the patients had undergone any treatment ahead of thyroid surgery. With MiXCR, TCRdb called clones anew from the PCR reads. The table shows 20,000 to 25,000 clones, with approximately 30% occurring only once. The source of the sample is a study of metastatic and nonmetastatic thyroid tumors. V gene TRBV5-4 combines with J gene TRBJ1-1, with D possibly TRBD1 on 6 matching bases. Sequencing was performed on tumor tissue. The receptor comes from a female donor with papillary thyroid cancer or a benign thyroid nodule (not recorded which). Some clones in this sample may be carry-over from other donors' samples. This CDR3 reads CASSLSRGALGDTEAFF. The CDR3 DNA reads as TGTGCCAGCAGCTTGTCTCGGGGGGCCCTAGGTGACACTGAAGCTTTCTTT.